Sequencing of this TCR beta chain was carried out in a study of T cell responses to AZD1222 COVID-19 vaccine. Method: immunoSEQ multiplex PCR; TCRdb's copy keeps in-frame clones and lacks some. The sample lists more than 95,000 clones; 85% to 90% were seen once. This TCR was sampled from an adult who received the AZD1222 COVID-19 vaccine. The sequencing here drew on peripheral blood, taken 28 days after the second AZD1222 dose.

Here the CDR3 reads CASPYNEQFF. The CDR3 DNA reads TGTGCCAGCCCGTACAATGAGCAGTTCTTC. The chain combines TRBV6-9 with TRBJ2-1; D unresolved. Deletions cut 8 bases from V and 4 bases from J, with 3 bases between. Germline V gene sequence: CDR1 MNHGY, CDR2 SVAAGI. This CDR3 is built from 10 residues.